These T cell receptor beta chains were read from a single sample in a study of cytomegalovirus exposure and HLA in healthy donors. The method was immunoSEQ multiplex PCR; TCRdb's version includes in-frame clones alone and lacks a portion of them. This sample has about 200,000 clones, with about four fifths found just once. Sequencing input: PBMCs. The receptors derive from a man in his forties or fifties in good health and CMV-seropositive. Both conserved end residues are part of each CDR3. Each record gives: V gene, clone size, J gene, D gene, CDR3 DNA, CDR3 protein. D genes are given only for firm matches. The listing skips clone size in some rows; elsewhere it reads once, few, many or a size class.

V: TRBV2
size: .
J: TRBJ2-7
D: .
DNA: TGTGCCAGCAGCGAGAATAGTGTGGGCGACGAGCAGTACTTC
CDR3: CASSENSVGDEQYF

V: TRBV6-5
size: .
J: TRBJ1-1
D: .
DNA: TGTGCCAGCAGGCCACCCGGACAGCAGAACACTGAAGCTTTCTTT
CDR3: CASRPPGQQNTEAFF

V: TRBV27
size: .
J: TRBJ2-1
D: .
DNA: TGTGCCAGCAGTCCCCCCTCCCATGAGCAGTTCTTC
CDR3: CASSPPSHEQFF

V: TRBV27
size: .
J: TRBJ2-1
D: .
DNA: TGTGCCAGCCCGCCCCAGCGGGCCCTAGAGAGCTCCTACAATGAGCAGTTCTTC
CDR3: CASPPQRALESSYNEQFF

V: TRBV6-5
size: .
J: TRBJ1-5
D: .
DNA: TGTGCCAGCAGTTACTCGGGGGGAGGCAATCAGCCCCAGCATTTT
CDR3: CASSYSGGGNQPQHF

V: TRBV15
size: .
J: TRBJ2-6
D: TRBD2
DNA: TGTGCCACCAGGGATTTGCGGGAGGAGCGGATTAGCTCTGGGGCCAACGTCCTGACTTTC
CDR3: CATRDLREERISSGANVLTF

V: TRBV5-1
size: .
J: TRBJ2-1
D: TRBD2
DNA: TGCGCCAGCTCAGTAGCGGGAGGCTCCTACAATGAGCAGTTCTTC
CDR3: CASSVAGGSYNEQFF

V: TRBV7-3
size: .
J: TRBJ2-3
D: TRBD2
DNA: TGTGCCAGCAGCTTAACGGTTGCGGGAGGGCCCGGAGATACGCAGTATTTT
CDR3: CASSLTVAGGPGDTQYF

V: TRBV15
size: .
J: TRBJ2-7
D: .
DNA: TGTGCCACCAGCAGAGTGCCAGGGATGACCTACGAGCAGTACTTC
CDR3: CATSRVPGMTYEQYF

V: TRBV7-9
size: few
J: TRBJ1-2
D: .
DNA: TGTGCCAGCAGCTTAGGGGCGGGGAACTATGGCTACACCTTC
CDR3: CASSLGAGNYGYTF

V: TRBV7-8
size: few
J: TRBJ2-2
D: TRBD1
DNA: TGTGCCAGCAGCTTAGTCGGACAGGGTAAAAACGGGGAGCTGTTTTTT
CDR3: CASSLVGQGKNGELFF

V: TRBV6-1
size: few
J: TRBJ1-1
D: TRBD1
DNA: TGTGCCAGCAGTCTACAGGGGAGGACTGAAGCTTTCTTT
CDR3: CASSLQGRTEAFF

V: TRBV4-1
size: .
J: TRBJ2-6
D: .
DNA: TGCGCCAGCAGCCAAGAGGGCCGGATCTCTGGGGCCAACGTCCTGACTTTC
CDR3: CASSQEGRISGANVLTF

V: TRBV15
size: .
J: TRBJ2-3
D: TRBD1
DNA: TGTGCCACCAGCAGACGACAGGGGGTCACAGATACGCAGTATTTT
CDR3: CATSRRQGVTDTQYF